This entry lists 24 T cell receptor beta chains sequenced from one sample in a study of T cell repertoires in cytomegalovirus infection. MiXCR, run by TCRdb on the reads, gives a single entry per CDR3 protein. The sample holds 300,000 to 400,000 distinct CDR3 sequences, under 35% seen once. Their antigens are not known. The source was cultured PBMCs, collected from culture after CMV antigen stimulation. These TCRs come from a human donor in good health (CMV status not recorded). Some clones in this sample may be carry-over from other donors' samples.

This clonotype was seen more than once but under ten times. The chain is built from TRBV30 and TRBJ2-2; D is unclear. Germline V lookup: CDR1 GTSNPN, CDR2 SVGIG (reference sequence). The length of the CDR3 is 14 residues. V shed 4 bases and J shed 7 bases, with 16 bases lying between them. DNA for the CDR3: TGTGCCTGGAATTACGACCAGATACTCGGGGAGCTGTTTTTT. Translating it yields CAWNYDQILGELFF.

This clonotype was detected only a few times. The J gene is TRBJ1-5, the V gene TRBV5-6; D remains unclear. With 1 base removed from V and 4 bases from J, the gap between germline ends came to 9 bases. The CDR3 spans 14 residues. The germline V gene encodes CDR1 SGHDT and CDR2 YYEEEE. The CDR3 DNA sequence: TGTGCCAGCAGCTTGTCGGGTACTAATCAGCCCCAGCATTTT. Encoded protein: CASSLSGTNQPQHF.

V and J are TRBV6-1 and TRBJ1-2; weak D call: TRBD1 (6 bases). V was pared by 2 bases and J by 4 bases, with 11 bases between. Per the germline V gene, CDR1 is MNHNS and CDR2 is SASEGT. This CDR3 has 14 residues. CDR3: CASSEFGGPYGYTF. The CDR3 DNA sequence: TGTGCCAGCAGTGAATTTGGGGGGCCCTATGGCTACACCTTC.

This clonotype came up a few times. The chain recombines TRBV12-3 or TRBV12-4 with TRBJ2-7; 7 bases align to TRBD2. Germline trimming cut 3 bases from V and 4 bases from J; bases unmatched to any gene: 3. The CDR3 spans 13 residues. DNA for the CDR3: TGTGCCAGCAGTTTGGGGCGGGAGTACGAGCAGTACTTC. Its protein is CASSLGREYEQYF.

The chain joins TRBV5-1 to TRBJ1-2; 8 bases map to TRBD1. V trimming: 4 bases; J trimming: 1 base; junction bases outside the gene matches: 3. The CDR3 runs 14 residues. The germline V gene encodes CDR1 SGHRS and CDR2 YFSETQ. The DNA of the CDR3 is TGCGCCAGCAGCCGGGACAGGATTAACTATGGCTACACCTTC. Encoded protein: CASSRDRINYGYTF.

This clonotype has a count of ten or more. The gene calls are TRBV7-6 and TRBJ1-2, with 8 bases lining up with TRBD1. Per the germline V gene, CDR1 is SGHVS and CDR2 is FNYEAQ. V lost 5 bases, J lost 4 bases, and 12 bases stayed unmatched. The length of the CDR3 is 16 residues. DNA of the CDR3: TGTGCCAGCAGCCCTGGACAGGGTCTTGTGAGCTATGGCTACACCTTC. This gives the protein CASSPGQGLVSYGYTF.

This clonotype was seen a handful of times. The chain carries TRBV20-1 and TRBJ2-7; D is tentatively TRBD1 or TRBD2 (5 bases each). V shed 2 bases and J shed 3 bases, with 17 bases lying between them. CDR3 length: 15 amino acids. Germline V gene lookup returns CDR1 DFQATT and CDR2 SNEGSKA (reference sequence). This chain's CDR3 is CSARSDVGGYYEQYF. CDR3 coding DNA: TGCAGTGCTAGATCCGACGTTGGGGGATACTACGAGCAGTACTTC.

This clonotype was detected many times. The CDR3 DNA reads TGTGCCAGCAGTTGGGCAGGGGTAAACACCGGGGAGCTGTTTTTT. Translation gives CASSWAGVNTGELFF. J is TRBJ2-2 and V is TRBV7-3, with D maybe TRBD1 (6 bases). The CDR3 sequence is 15 residues long. V was trimmed by 6 bases and J by 2 bases, leaving 13 bases between them. Germline V lookup: CDR1 SGHTA, CDR2 FQGTGA.

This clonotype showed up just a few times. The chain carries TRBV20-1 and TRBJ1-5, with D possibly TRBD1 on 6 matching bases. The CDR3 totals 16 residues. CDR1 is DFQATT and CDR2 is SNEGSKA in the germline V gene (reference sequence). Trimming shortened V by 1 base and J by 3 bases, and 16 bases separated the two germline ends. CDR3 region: CSARGRGLRNNQPQHF. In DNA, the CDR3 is TGCAGTGCTAGAGGTAGGGGGTTGCGGAACAATCAGCCCCAGCATTTT.

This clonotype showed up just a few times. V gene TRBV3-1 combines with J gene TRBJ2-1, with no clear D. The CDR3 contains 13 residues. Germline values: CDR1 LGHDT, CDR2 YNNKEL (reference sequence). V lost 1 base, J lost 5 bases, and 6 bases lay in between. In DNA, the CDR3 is TGTGCCAGCAGCCAAGGCACAGACAATGAGCAGTTCTTC. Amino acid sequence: CASSQGTDNEQFF.

The CDR3 DNA reads as TGTGCCAGCAGCTTGGCCCCGGGGGCATTCCATGGCTACACCTTC. It translates to CASSLAPGAFHGYTF. The chain joins TRBV5-8 to TRBJ1-2; D may be TRBD1 (6 bases). The V gene lost 0 bases and the J gene lost 6 bases, with 15 bases spanning the gap. This CDR3 has 15 amino acids. Germline lookup yields CDR1 SGHTS and CDR2 YDEGEE.

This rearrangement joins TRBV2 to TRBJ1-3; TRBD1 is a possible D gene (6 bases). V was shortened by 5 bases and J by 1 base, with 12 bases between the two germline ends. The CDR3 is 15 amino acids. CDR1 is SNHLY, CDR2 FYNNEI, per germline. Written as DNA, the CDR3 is TGTGCCAGCAGTACAGGGCCCCGATCTGGAAACACCATATATTTT. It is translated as CASSTGPRSGNTIYF.

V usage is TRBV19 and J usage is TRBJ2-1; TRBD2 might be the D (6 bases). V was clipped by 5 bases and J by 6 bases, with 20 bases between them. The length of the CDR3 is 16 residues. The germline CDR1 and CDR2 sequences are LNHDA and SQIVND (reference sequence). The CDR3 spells CASSLQVAREGNEQFF. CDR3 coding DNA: TGTGCCAGTAGTCTTCAGGTAGCGCGGGAAGGCAATGAGCAGTTCTTC.

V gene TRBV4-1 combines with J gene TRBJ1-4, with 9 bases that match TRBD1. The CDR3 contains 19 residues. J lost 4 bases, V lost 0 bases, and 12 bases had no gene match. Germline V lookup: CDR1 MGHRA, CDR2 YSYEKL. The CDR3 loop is CASSQDLPSGTGINEKLFF. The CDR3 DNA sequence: TGCGCCAGCAGCCAAGATCTCCCTTCGGGGACAGGGATTAATGAAAAACTGTTTTTT.

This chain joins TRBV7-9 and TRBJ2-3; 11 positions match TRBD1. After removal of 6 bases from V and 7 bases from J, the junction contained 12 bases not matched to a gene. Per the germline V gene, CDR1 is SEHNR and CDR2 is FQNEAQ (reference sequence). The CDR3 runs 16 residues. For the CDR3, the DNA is TGTGCCAGCAGGATAGGAGGACAGGGGGCGGTGAATACGCAGTATTTT. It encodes CASRIGGQGAVNTQYF. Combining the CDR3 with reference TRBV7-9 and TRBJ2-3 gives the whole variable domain DTGVSQNPRHKITKRGQNVTFRCDPISEHNRLYWYRQTLGQGPEFLTYFQNEAQLEKSRLLSDRFSAERPKGSFSTLEIQRTEQGDSAMYLCASRIGGQGAVNTQYFGPGTRLTVL.

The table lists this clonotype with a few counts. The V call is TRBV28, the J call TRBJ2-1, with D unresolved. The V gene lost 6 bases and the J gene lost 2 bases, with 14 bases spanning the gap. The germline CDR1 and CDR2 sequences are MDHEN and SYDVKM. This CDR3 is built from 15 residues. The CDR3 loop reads CASRQTPSPYNEQFF. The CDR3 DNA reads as TGTGCCAGCAGGCAGACCCCCTCACCCTACAATGAGCAGTTCTTC. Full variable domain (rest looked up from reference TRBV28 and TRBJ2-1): DVKVTQSSRYLVKRTGEKVFLECVQDMDHENMFWYRQDPGLGLRLIYFSYDVKMKEKGDIPEGYSVSREKKERFSLILESASTNQTSMYLCASRQTPSPYNEQFFGPGTRLTVL.

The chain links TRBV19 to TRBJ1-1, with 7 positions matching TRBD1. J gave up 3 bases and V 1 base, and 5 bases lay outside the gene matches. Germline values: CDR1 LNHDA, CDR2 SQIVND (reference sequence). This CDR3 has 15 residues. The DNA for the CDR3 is TGTGCCAGTAGTATAGCCCTTACAGGGGACACTGAAGCTTTCTTT. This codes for CASSIALTGDTEAFF.

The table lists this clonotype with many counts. The CDR3: CASSLRGLVNSPLHF. DNA of the CDR3: TGTGCCAGCAGCTTGAGGGGGTTAGTCAATTCACCCCTCCACTTT. The chain uses TRBV7-2 and TRBJ1-6; D may be TRBD1 (6 bases). CDR1 and CDR2 (germline): SGHTA, FQGNSA. This CDR3 is 15 amino acids long. The V and J ends lost 3 bases and 7 bases respectively, with 13 bases between them.

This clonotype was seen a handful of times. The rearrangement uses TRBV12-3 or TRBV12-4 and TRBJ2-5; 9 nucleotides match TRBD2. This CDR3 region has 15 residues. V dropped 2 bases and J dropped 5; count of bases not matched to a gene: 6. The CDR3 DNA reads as TGTGCCAGCAGTTTAAGCCCTAGCGGGGAGGAGACCCAGTACTTC. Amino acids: CASSLSPSGEETQYF.

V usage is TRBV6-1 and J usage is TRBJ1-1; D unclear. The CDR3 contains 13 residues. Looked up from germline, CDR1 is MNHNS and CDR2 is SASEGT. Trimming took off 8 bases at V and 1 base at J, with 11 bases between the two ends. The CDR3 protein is CASRVERNTEAFF. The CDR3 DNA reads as TGTGCCAGCCGAGTCGAGCGGAACACTGAAGCTTTCTTT.

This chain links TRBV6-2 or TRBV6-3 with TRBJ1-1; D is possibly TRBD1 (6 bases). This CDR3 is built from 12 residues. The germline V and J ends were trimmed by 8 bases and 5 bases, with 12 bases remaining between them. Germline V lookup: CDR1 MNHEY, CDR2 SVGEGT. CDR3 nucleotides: TGTGCCAGCGGCGGGAGGGGGACTGAAGCTTTCTTT. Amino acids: CASGGRGTEAFF.

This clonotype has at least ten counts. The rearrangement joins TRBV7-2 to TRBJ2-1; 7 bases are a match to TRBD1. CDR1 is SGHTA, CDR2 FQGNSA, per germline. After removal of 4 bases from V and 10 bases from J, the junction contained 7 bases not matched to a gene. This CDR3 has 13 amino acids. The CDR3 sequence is CASSYSIRGEQFF. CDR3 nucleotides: TGTGCCAGCAGCTACAGTATCAGGGGGGAGCAGTTCTTC.

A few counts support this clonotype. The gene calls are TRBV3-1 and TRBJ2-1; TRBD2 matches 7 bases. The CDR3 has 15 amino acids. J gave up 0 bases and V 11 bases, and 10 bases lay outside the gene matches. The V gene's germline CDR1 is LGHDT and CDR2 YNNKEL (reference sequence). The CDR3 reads CAVGRGDSSYNEQFF. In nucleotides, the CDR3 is TGTGCCGTTGGGAGGGGCGACAGCTCCTACAATGAGCAGTTCTTC.

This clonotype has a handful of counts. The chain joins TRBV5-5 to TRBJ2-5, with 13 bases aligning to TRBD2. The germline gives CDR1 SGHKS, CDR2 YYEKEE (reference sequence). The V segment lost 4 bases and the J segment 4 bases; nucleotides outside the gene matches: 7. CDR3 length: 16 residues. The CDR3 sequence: CASSRRTSGGGETQYF. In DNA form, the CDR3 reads TGTGCCAGCAGCCGAAGGACTAGCGGGGGAGGAGAGACCCAGTACTTC.